This T cell receptor beta chain was identified in a study of CD8+CD57+ T cells in acquired aplastic anemia. Overall study results and limits: Patients and controls had CD8+ Simpson's diversity values that were not significantly distinct. Twenty-nine sequences, all CD8+ CDR3, were shared between patients and controls.

Investigators profiled TCR beta VDJ and CDR3 from genomic DNA template. TCRdb itself ran the reads through MiXCR, one entry per CDR3 protein. The profile shows 200,000 to 250,000 distinct CDR3 sequences, 34% of them singletons. As for this clonotype: Its antigen is not known.

Trimming cost V 6 bases and J 2 bases, with 7 bases left between them. CDR3 length equals 11 residues. Looked up from germline, CDR1 is DFQATT and CDR2 is SNEGSKA (reference sequence). Material for sequencing was sorted CD4+, CD8+, or CD8+CD57+ T cells (not recorded which) from PBMCs. The chain uses TRBV20-1 and TRBJ1-1; no definite D call. The sequence was collected from a human donor in good health, serving as a control. DNA for the CDR3: TGCAGTGCAGAGTTAAACACTGAAGCTTTCTTT. Amino acid sequence: CSAELNTEAFF.